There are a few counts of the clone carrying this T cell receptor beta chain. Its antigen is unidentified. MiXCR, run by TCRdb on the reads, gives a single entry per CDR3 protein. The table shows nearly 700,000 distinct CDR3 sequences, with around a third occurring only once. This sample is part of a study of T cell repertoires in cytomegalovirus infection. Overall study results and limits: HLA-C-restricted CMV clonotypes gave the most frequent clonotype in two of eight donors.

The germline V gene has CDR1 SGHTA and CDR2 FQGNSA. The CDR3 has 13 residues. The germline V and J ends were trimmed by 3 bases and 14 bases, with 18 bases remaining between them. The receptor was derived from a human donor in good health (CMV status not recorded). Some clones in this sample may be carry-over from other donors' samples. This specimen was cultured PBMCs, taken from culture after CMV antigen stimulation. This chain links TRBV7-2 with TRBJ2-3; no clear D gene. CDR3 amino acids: CASSFPLRPLRYF. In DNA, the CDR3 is TGTGCCAGCAGCTTCCCCCTTCGCCCCCTGCGGTATTTT.